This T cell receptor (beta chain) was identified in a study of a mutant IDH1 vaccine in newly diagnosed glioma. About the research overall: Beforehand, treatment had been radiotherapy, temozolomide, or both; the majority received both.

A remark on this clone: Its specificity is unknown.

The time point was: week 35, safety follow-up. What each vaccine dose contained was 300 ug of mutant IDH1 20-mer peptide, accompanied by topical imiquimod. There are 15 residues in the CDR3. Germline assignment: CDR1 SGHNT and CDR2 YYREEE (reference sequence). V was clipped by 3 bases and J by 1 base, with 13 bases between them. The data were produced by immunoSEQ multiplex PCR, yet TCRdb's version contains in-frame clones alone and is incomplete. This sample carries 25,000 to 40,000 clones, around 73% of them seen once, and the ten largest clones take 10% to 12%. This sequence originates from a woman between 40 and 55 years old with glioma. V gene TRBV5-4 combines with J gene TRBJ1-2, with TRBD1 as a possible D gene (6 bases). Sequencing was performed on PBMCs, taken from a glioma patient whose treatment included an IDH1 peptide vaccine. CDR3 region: CASSSGTTLNYGYTF. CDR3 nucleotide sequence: TGTGCCAGCAGCTCGGGGACAACCCTTAACTATGGCTACACCTTC.